The 12 T cell receptor beta chains below come from one sample, sequenced in a study of T cell repertoires in cytomegalovirus infection. TCRdb re-analysed the reads in MiXCR, keeping a single row per CDR3 protein. The repertoire has a few hundred thousand distinct CDR3 sequences, about 15% of them found once; the top ten carry less than 60%. Input material: CD8+ T cells from PBMCs. These receptors were taken from a human donor in good health (CMV status not recorded). Some clones in this sample may be carry-over from other donors' samples.

This clonotype was found a few times. The chain uses TRBV6-2 or TRBV6-3 and TRBJ2-7, with D unclear. With 5 bases removed from V and 2 bases from J, the gap between germline ends came to 10 bases. The CDR3 is made up of 13 amino acids. Germline assignment: CDR1 MNHEY and CDR2 SVGEGT. The CDR3 DNA follows: TGTGCCAGCAGTGGTCGGTCAGCCTACGAGCAGTACTTC. Its translation is CASSGRSAYEQYF.

This clonotype was counted ten times or more. The chain joins TRBV6-2 or TRBV6-3 to TRBJ2-5; 8 bases agree with TRBD1. Germline CDR1 is MNHEY and CDR2 is SVGEGT. With V trimmed by 7 bases and J by 5 bases, 21 bases remained unmatched. The CDR3 has 18 amino acids. CDR3 sequence (DNA): TGTGCCAGCAAGAGTCCAACAGACAAGACAGGGGTGAGGGAGACCCAGTACTTC. Its translation: CASKSPTDKTGVRETQYF.

This clonotype was seen a single time. The V and J genes are TRBV20-1 and TRBJ1-5; tentative D call: TRBD1 (5 bases). Per germline, CDR1 DFQATT and CDR2 SNEGSKA (reference sequence). CDR3 length equals 14 residues. Trimming stripped 0 bases from V and 5 bases from J, with 11 bases between. This chain's CDR3 is CSARDRQGHQPQHF. In DNA form, the CDR3 reads TGCAGTGCTAGAGATAGGCAGGGCCATCAGCCCCAGCATTTT.

This chain connects TRBV4-3 to TRBJ2-7, with 7 bases identical to TRBD2. This CDR3 has 15 amino acids. The V gene end was trimmed by 0 bases and the J gene end by 3 bases; junction bases not matched to a gene: 5. CDR1 and CDR2 (germline): LGHNA, YSLEER. CDR3 amino acids: CASSQDRASGYEQYF. The CDR3 region has the DNA TGCGCCAGCAGCCAAGATCGGGCTAGCGGCTACGAGCAGTACTTC.

There are a few counts of this clonotype. The chain combines TRBV6-2 or TRBV6-3 with TRBJ2-4; perhaps D is TRBD1 or TRBD2 (5 bases each). This CDR3 has 13 amino acids. Trimming removed 8 bases at V and 7 bases at J, with 15 bases between. Germline-derived CDR1 and CDR2 are MNHEY and SVGEGT. CDR3 loop: CASRGTPSNIQYF. CDR3 coding DNA: TGTGCCAGCCGAGGGACCCCGAGCAACATTCAGTACTTC.

The chain has TRBV7-8 and TRBJ1-1; possible D gene TRBD1, 6 bases. This CDR3 has 15 residues. CDR1 SGHVS and CDR2 FQNEAQ come from the germline V gene. V gave up 1 base and J gave up 7 bases, with 16 bases separating them. Here the CDR3 DNA reads TGTGCCAGCAGCTTAGTAGGCAGGGGAAGGGATGAAGCTTTCTTT. This sequence encodes CASSLVGRGRDEAFF.

This clonotype showed up many times. The chain links TRBV7-6 to TRBJ2-5; tentative D call: TRBD2 (7 bases). Trimming left V 4 bases short and J 5 bases short, with 17 bases between. CDR1 SGHVS and CDR2 FNYEAQ come from the germline V gene. The CDR3 sequence is 15 residues long. The CDR3: CASSSYGGGQETQYF. In DNA, the CDR3 is TGTGCCAGCAGCTCTTATGGGGGGGGGCAGGAGACCCAGTACTTC. Complete variable domain (other parts from reference TRBV7-6 and TRBJ2-5): GAGVSQSPRYKVTKRGQDVALRCDPISGHVSLYWYRQALGQGPEFLTYFNYEAQQDKSGLPNDRFSAERPEGSISTLTIQRTEQRDSAMYRCASSSYGGGQETQYFGPGTRLLVL.

The sample holds many counts of this clonotype. The junction differs from germline at one of its ends, possibly a read error. The gene calls are TRBV4-1 and TRBJ1-4; TRBD1 agrees at 11 bases. The CDR3 is made up of 16 amino acids. The germline CDR1 and CDR2 sequences are MGHRA and YSYEKL. The CDR3 region is CASSQGGQGANEKLFF. In DNA, the CDR3 is TGCGCCAGCAGCCAGGGAGGACAGGGGGCTAACGAAAAACTGTTTTTT.

This clonotype was seen many times. The chain couples TRBV7-2 to TRBJ2-5, with D uncertain. Germline CDR1 reads SGHTA; CDR2 reads FQGNSA. CDR3 size: 13 residues. Between the trimmed V and J ends, which lost 1 base and 7 bases, there was a span of 10 bases. CDR3 region: CASSLGGPGTQYF. In DNA, the CDR3 is TGTGCCAGCAGCTTAGGAGGCCCGGGGACCCAGTACTTC.

The chain recombines TRBV19 with TRBJ2-7, with D maybe TRBD1 (6 bases). Trimming took 1 base from V and 3 from J, leaving 13 bases between them. In germline, CDR1 is LNHDA, CDR2 SQIVND (reference sequence). This CDR3 region has 15 residues. The CDR3 here is CASSIAGDGNYEQYF. CDR3 in DNA: TGTGCCAGTAGTATAGCAGGGGACGGAAACTACGAGCAGTACTTC.

CDR3 bases: TGCAGTGCTAGAACAACGGGACAGGGTCCCTACGAGCAGTACTTC. This codes for CSARTTGQGPYEQYF. The J gene is TRBJ2-7, the V gene TRBV20-1; TRBD1 matches at 9 bases. The junction had 7 bases not matched to a gene; V was cut back by 2 bases and J by 2 bases. This CDR3 has 15 amino acids. The germline V gene has CDR1 DFQATT and CDR2 SNEGSKA (reference sequence).

The chain combines TRBV28 with TRBJ1-6, with a tentative D call TRBD1 (6 bases). Trimming pared 5 bases from V and 5 bases from J, leaving 22 bases between. This CDR3 region has 18 residues. Germline V gene sequence: CDR1 MDHEN, CDR2 SYDVKM. In DNA form, the CDR3 reads TGTGCCAGCAGTACCCTCTCCCAGGACAGCCATAATAATTCACCCCTCCACTTT. Protein: CASSTLSQDSHNNSPLHF.